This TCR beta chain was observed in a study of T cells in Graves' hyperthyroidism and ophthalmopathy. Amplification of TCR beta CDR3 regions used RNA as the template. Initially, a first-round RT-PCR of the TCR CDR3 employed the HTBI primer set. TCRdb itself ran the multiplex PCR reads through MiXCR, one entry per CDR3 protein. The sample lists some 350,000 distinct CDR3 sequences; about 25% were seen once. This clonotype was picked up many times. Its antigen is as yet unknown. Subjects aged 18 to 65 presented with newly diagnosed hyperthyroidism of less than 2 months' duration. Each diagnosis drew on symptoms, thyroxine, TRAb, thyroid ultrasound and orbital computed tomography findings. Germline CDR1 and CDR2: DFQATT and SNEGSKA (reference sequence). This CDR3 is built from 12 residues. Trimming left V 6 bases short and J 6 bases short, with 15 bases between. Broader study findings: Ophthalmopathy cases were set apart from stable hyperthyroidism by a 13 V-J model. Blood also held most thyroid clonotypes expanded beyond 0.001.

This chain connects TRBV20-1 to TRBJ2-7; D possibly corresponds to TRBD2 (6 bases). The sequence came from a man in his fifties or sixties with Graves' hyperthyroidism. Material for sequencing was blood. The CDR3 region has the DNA TGCAGTGCCGCGACTAGTAAGTTCGAGCAGTACTTC. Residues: CSAATSKFEQYF.